This entry features one T cell receptor (beta chain) sequence. As yet, its antigen is unknown. The sample originates from a study of cytomegalovirus exposure and HLA in healthy donors. Background on the study: An earlier analysis found roughly 100 million unique TCR beta sequences from roughly 170 million T cells.

Each donor was healthy, and each was a bone marrow donor. Study-level results: Productive status was seen about 87% or about 30% of the time for most TCR beta V segments in an earlier analysis.

In the PCR, 60 Vbeta and 13 Jbeta primers were used. Clones were sequenced by immunoSEQ multiplex PCR, and TCRdb holds only the in-frame ones, with some missing. The data contain 130,000 to 150,000 clones, nearly 85% of them singletons. This clonotype originated in a male donor in good health and CMV-seronegative. Sequencing was done on a sample of PBMCs.

The CDR3 coding sequence is TGCGCCAGCAGCCAAGACTTCGGGACTAGGAGAGGTGAGCAGTTCTTC. Protein sequence: CASSQDFGTRRGEQFF. The J gene is TRBJ2-1, the V gene TRBV4-3; TRBD2 matches 8 bases. V was pared by 0 bases and J by 9 bases, with 10 bases of the junction left unmatched. The germline CDR1 and CDR2 sequences are LGHNA and YSLEER. CDR3 length: 16 amino acids.